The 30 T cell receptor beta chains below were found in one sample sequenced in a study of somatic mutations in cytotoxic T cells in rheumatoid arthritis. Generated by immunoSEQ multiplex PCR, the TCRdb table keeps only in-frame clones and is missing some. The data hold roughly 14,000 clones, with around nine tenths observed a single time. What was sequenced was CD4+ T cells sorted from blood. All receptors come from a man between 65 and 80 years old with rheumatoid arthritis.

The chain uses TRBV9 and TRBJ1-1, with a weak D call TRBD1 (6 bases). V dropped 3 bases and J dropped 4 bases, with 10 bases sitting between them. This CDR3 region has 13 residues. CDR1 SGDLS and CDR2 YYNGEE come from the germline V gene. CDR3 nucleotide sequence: TGTGCCAGCAGCGACAGGGAGGGCACTGAAGCTTTCTTT. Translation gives CASSDREGTEAFF.

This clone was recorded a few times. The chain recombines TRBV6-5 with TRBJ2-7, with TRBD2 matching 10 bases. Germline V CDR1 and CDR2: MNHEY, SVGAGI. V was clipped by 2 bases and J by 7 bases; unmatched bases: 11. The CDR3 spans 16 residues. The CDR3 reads CASSYRTSGPQLEQYF. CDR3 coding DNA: TGTGCCAGCAGTTACAGGACTAGCGGCCCCCAGCTGGAGCAGTACTTC.

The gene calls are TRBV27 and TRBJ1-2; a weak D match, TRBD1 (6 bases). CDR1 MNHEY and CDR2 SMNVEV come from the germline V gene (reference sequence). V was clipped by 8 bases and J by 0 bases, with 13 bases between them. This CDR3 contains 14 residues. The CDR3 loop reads CASSDRPANYGYTF. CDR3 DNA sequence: TGTGCCAGCTCTGACAGGCCCGCTAACTATGGCTACACCTTC.

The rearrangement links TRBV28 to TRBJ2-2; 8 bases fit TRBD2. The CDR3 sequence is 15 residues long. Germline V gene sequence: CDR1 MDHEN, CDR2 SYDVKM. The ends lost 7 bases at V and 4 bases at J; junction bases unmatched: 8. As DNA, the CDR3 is TGTGCCAGCACCCCCGGGGGGGGTCGCACCGGGGAGCTGTTTTTT. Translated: CASTPGGGRTGELFF. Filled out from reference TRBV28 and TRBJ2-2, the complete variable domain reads DVKVTQSSRYLVKRTGEKVFLECVQDMDHENMFWYRQDPGLGLRLIYFSYDVKMKEKGDIPEGYSVSREKKERFSLILESASTNQTSMYLCASTPGGGRTGELFFGEGSRLTVL.

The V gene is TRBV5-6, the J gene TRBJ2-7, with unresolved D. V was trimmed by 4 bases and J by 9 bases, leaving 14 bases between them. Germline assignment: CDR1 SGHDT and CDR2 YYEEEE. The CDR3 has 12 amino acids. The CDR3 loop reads CASSPNFGGQYF. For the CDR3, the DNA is TGTGCCAGCAGCCCTAATTTTGGCGGGCAGTACTTC.

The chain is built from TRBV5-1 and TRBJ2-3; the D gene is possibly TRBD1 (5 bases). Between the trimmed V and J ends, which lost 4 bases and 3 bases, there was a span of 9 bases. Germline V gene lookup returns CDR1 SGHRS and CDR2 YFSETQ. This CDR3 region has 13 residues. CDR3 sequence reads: CASSPGATDTQYF. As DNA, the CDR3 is TGCGCCAGCAGCCCTGGGGCAACAGATACGCAGTATTTT.

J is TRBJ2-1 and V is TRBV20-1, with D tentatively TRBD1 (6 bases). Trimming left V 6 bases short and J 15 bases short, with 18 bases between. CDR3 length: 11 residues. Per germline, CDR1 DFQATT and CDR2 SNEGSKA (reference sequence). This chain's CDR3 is CSARGGGGMFF. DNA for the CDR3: TGCAGTGCGCGAGGGGGTGGGGGAATGTTCTTC.

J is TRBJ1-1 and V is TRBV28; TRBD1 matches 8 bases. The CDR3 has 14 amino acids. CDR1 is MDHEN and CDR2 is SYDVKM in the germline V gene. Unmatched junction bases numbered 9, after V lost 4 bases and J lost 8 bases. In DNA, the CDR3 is TGTGCCAGCAGTTCCAATTACAGGGGGGGGGAAGCTTTCTTT. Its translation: CASSSNYRGGEAFF. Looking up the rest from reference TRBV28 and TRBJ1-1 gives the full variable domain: DVKVTQSSRYLVKRTGEKVFLECVQDMDHENMFWYRQDPGLGLRLIYFSYDVKMKEKGDIPEGYSVSREKKERFSLILESASTNQTSMYLCASSSNYRGGEAFFGQGTRLTVV.

DNA of the CDR3: TGTGCCAGCAGCTTACTTGCGGGGGGGCAGGGTGAGCAGTTCTTC. As protein: CASSLLAGGQGEQFF. V usage is TRBV11-2 and J usage is TRBJ2-1, with TRBD2 matching 9 bases. Germline V lookup: CDR1 SGHAT, CDR2 FQNNGV. V gave up 2 bases and J gave up 9 bases; unmatched junction bases: 8. The CDR3 loop spans 15 amino acids.

The CDR3 region has the DNA TGTGCCAGCAGCCGATCGGGGCTAGCGGGAGCTGGTGATTACGAGCAGTACTTC. Residues: CASSRSGLAGAGDYEQYF. The J gene is TRBJ2-7, the V gene TRBV14; 10 positions agree with TRBD2. CDR3 length: 18 residues. Germline lookup yields CDR1 SGHDN and CDR2 FVKESK. V trimming: 4 bases; J trimming: 4 bases; junction bases outside the gene matches: 16. The whole variable domain, remainder taken from reference TRBV14 and TRBJ2-7, is EAGVTQFPSHSVIEKGQTVTLRCDPISGHDNLYWYRRVMGKEIKFLLHFVKESKQDESGMPNNRFLAERTGGTYSTLKVQPAELEDSGVYFCASSRSGLAGAGDYEQYFGPGTRLTVT.

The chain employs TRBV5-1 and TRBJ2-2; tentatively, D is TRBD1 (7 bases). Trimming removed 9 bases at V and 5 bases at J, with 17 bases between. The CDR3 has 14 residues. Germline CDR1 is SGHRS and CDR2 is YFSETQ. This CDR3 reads CATNLQGGTGELFF. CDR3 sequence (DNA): TGCGCCACCAACCTCCAGGGGGGAACCGGGGAGCTGTTTTTT.

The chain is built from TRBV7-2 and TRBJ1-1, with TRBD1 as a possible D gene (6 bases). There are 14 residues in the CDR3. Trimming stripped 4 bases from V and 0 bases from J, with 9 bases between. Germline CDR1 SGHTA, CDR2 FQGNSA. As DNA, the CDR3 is TGTGCCAGCAGCTCACAGGGCATGAACACTGAAGCTTTCTTT. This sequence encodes CASSSQGMNTEAFF.

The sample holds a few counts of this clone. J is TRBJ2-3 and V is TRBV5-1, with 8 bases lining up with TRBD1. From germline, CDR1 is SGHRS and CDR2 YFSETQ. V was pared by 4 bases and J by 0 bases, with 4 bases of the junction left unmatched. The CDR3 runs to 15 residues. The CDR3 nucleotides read TGCGCCAGCAGCGGATGGACAGGGAGCACAGATACGCAGTATTTT. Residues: CASSGWTGSTDTQYF. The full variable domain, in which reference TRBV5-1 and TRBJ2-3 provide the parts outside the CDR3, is KAGVTQTPRYLIKTRGQQVTLSCSPISGHRSVSWYQQTPGQGLQFLFEYFSETQRNKGNFPGRFSGRQFSNSRSEMNVSTLELGDSALYLCASSGWTGSTDTQYFGPGTRLTVL.

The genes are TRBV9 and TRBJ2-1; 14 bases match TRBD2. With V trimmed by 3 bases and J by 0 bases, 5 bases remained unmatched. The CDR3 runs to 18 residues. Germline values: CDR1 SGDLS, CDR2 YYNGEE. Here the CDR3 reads CASSGGGTSGSSYNEQFF. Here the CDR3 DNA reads TGTGCCAGCAGCGGGGGGGGGACTAGCGGGAGCTCCTACAATGAGCAGTTCTTC.

The CDR3 DNA sequence: TGTGCCAGCAGCTTGCTGGCAGGGACCTACGAGCAGTACTTC. This translates into CASSLLAGTYEQYF. The V and J genes are TRBV5-5 and TRBJ2-7; D is possibly TRBD1 (5 bases). The CDR3 is made up of 14 amino acids. CDR1 is SGHKS, CDR2 YYEKEE, per germline (reference sequence). Between the trimmed V and J ends, which lost 1 base and 2 bases, there was a span of 10 bases.

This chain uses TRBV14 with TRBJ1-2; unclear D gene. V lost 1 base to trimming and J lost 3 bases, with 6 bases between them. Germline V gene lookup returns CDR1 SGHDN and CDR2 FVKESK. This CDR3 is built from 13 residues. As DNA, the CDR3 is TGTGCCAGCAGCCAAGCCTCTTACTATGGCTACACCTTC. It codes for CASSQASYYGYTF. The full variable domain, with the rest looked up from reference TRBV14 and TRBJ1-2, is EAGVTQFPSHSVIEKGQTVTLRCDPISGHDNLYWYRRVMGKEIKFLLHFVKESKQDESGMPNNRFLAERTGGTYSTLKVQPAELEDSGVYFCASSQASYYGYTFGSGTRLTVV.

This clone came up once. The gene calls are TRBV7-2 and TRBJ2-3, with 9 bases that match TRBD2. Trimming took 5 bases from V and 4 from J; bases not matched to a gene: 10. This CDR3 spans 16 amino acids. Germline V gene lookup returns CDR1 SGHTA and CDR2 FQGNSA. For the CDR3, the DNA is TGTGCCAGCAGCAGAAGAGCGGGGGGAAGATCAGATACGCAGTATTTT. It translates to CASSRRAGGRSDTQYF. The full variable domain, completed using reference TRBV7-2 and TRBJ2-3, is GAGVSQSPSNKVTEKGKDVELRCDPISGHTALYWYRQSLGQGLEFLIYFQGNSAPDKSGLPSDRFSAERTGGSVSTLTIQRTQQEDSAVYLCASSRRAGGRSDTQYFGPGTRLTVL.

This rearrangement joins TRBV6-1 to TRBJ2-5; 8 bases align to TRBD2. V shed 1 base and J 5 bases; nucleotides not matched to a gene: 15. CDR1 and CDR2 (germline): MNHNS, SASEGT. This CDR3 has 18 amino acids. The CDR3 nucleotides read TGTGCCAGCAGTGAAGGGAGCGGGAGCCTCCGCTTATGGGAGACCCAGTACTTC. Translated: CASSEGSGSLRLWETQYF.

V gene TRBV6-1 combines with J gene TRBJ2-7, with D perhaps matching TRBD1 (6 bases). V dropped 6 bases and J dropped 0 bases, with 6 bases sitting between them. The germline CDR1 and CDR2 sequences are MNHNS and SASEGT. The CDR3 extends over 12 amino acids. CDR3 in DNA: TGTGCCAGCAGAGGGGGCTCCTACGAGCAGTACTTC. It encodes CASRGGSYEQYF.

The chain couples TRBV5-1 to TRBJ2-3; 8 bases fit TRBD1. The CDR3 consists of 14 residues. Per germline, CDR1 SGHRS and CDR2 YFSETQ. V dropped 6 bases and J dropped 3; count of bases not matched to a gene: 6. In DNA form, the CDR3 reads TGCGCCAGCAATACAGGGGGTTGGACAGATACGCAGTATTTT. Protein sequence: CASNTGGWTDTQYF.

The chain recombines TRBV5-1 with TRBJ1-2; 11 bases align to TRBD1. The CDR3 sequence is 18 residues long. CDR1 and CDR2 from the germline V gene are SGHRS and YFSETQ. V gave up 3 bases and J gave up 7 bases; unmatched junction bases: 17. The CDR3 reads CASSSQPGQGVRYSGYTF. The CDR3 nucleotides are TGCGCCAGCAGCTCCCAGCCGGGACAGGGGGTTCGTTATTCTGGCTACACCTTC.

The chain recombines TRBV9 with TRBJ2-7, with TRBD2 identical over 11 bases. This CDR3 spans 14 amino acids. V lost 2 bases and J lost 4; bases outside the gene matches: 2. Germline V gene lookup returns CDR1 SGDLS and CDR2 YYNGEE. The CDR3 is CASSVGTSGYEQYF. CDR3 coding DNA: TGTGCCAGCAGCGTGGGGACTAGCGGTTACGAGCAGTACTTC.

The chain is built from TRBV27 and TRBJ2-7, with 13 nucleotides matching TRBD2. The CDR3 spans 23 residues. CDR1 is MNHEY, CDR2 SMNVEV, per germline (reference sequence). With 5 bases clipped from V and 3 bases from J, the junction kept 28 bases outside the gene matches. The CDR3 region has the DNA TGTGCCAGCAGTATCCTTCACCCGAATCGGGACATTTGGACTAGCGGGAGAAACTACGAGCAGTACTTC. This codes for CASSILHPNRDIWTSGRNYEQYF.

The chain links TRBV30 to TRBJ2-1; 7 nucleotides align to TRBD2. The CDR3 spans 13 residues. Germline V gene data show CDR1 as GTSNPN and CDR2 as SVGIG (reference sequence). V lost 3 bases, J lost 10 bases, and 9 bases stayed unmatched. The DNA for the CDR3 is TGTGCCTGGAGAAGGACTAGTCTTTGGGAGCAGTTCTTC. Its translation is CAWRRTSLWEQFF.

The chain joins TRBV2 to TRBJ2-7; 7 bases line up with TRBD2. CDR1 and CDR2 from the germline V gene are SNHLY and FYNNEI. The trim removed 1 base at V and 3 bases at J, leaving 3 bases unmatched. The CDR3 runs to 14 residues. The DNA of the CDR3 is TGTGCCAGCAGTGAAGGATTAGCGGGCTACGAGCAGTACTTC. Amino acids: CASSEGLAGYEQYF.

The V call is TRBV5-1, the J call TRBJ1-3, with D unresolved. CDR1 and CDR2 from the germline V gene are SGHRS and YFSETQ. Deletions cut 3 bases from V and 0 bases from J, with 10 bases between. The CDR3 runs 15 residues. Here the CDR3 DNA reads TGCGCCAGCAGCTCTTACGGTTACTCTGGAAACACCATATATTTT. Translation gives CASSSYGYSGNTIYF.

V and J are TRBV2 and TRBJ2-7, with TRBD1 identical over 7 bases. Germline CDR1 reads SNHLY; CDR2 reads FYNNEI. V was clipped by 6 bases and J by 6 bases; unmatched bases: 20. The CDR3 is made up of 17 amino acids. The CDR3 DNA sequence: TGTGCCAGCAGGGGCCCCCTTGACAGGGTAGGTCAGGGCGAGCAGTACTTC. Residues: CASRGPLDRVGQGEQYF.

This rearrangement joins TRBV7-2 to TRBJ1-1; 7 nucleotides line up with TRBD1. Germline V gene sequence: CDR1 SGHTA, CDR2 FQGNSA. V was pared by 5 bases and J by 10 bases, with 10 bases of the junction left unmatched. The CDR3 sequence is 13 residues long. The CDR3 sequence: CASSPNQGDGAFF. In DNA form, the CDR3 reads TGTGCCAGCAGCCCAAACCAGGGGGACGGAGCTTTCTTT.

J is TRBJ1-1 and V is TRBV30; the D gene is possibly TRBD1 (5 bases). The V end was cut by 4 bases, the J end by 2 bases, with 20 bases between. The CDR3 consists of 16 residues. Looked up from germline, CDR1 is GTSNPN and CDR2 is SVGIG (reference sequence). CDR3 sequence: CAWNNYRGGVNTEAFF. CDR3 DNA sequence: TGTGCCTGGAATAATTATCGGGGAGGGGTAAACACTGAAGCTTTCTTT. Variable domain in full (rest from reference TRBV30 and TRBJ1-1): SQTIHQWPATLVQPVGSPLSLECTVEGTSNPNLYWYRQAAGRGLQLLFYSVGIGQISSEVPQNLSASRPQDRQFILSSKKLLLSDSGFYLCAWNNYRGGVNTEAFFGQGTRLTVV.

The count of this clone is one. CDR3 amino acids: CASRSGQGFTGELFF. Here the CDR3 DNA reads TGTGCCAGCAGGTCGGGACAGGGGTTCACCGGGGAGCTGTTTTTT. This chain joins TRBV7-9 and TRBJ2-2, with TRBD1 matching over 10 bases. V lost 6 bases and J lost 4; bases outside the gene matches: 5. The CDR3 sequence is 15 residues long. Per the germline V gene, CDR1 is SEHNR and CDR2 is FQNEAQ (reference sequence).